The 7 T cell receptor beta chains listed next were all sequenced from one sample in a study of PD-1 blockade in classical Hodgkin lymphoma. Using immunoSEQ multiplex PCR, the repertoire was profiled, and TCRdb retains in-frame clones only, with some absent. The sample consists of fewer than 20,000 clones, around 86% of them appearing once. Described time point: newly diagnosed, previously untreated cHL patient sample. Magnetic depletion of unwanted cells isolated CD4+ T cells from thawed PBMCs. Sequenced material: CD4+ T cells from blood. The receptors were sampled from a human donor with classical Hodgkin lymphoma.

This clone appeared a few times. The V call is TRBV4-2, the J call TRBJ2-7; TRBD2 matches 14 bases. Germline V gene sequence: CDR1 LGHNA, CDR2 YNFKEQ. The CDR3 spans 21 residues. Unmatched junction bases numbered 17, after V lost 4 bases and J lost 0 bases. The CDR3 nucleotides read TGTGCCAGCAGCCTAGACATCTCCGGGACTAGCGGGAGTGCCTACTCCTACGAGCAGTACTTC. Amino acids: CASSLDISGTSGSAYSYEQYF.

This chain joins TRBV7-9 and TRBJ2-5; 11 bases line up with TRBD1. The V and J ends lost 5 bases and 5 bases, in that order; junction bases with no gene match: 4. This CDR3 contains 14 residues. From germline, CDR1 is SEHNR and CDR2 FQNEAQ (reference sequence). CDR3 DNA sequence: TGTGCCAGCAGCCCGGGACAGGGGGGGGAGACCCAGTACTTC. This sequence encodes CASSPGQGGETQYF.

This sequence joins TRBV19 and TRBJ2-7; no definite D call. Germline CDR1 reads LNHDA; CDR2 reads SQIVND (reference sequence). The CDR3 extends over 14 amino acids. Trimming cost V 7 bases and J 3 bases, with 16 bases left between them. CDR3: CASMKDLDGYEQYF. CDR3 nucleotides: TGTGCCAGTATGAAAGACCTAGACGGCTACGAGCAGTACTTC. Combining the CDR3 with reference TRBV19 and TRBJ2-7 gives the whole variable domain DGGITQSPKYLFRKEGQNVTLSCEQNLNHDAMYWYRQDPGQGLRLIYYSQIVNDFQKGDIAEGYSVSREKKESFPLTVTSAQKNPTAFYLCASMKDLDGYEQYFGPGTRLTVT.

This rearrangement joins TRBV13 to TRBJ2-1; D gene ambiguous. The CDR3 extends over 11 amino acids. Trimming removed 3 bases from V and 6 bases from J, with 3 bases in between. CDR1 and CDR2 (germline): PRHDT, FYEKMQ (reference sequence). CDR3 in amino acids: CASSFVNEQFF. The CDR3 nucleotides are TGTGCCAGCAGCTTTGTCAATGAGCAGTTCTTC.

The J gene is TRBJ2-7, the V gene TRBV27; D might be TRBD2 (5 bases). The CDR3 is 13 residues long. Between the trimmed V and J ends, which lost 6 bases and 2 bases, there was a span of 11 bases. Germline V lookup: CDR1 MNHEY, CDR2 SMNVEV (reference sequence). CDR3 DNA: TGTGCCAGCAGATATCCCGGGGCCTACGAGCAGTACTTC. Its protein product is CASRYPGAYEQYF.

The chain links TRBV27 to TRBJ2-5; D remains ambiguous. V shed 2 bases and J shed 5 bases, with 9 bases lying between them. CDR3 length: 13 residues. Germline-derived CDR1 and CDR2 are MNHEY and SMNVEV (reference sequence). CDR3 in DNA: TGTGCCAGCAGTTTACTGCCGGAGGAGACCCAGTACTTC. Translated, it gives CASSLLPEETQYF.

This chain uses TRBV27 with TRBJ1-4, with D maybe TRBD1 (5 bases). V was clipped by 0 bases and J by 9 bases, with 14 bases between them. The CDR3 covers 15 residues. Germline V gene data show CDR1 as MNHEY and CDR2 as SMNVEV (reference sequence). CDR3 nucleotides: TGTGCCAGCAGTTTATCGTGGCAGGGATCTCAAAAACTGTTTTTT. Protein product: CASSLSWQGSQKLFF.